Shown below are 14 T cell receptor beta chains from a single sample sequenced in a study of cytomegalovirus exposure and HLA in healthy donors. It was with 60 Vbeta and 13 Jbeta primers that the PCR ran. The method was immunoSEQ multiplex PCR; TCRdb's version includes in-frame clones alone and lacks a portion of them. The sample has around 210,000 clones, roughly 73% seen once. The sample was PBMCs. These receptors originate from a boy aged 10-17 years in good health and CMV-seronegative.

The chain joins TRBV6-6 to TRBJ1-6; the D gene is possibly TRBD1 (6 bases). Trimming removed 0 bases at V and 8 bases at J, with 8 bases between. This CDR3 is 14 amino acids long. The V gene's germline CDR1 is MNHNY and CDR2 SVGAGI (reference sequence). CDR3 sequence: CASSYSPGDSPLHF. The CDR3 region has the DNA TGTGCCAGCAGTTACTCACCAGGGGATTCACCCCTCCACTTT.

The chain carries TRBV4-1 and TRBJ2-3, with 7 bases fitting TRBD1. Germline-derived CDR1 and CDR2 are MGHRA and YSYEKL. J gave up 8 bases and V 4 bases, and 9 bases lay outside the gene matches. CDR3 length equals 14 residues. The CDR3 protein is CASSLWGTARTQYF. CDR3 coding DNA: TGCGCCAGCAGCCTATGGGGGACAGCTCGTACGCAGTATTTT.

V is TRBV2 and J is TRBJ2-1; maybe TRBD1 (5 bases). Germline V CDR1 and CDR2: SNHLY, FYNNEI. The CDR3 contains 13 residues. The V and J ends lost 5 bases and 4 bases respectively, with 9 bases between them. The CDR3 protein is CASSRQRYNEQFF. DNA of the CDR3: TGTGCCAGCAGTAGACAGCGTTACAATGAGCAGTTCTTC.

This clone was seen a single time. V is TRBV2 and J is TRBJ2-1, with TRBD2 matching 11 bases. The germline gives CDR1 SNHLY, CDR2 FYNNEI. With V trimmed by 6 bases and J by 6 bases, 4 bases remained unmatched. This CDR3 has 14 residues. The DNA for the CDR3 is TGTGCCAGCAGACCTAGCGGGAGGTTCAATGAGCAGTTCTTC. Translated: CASRPSGRFNEQFF.

The chain employs TRBV2 and TRBJ2-3; maybe TRBD2 (6 bases). The CDR3 has 15 residues. Germline assignment: CDR1 SNHLY and CDR2 FYNNEI. V was trimmed by 6 bases and J by 4 bases, leaving 17 bases between them. CDR3 sequence (DNA): TGTGCCAGCAGCCAGGAGGGCCTTTTCGCAGATACGCAGTATTTT. The encoded protein is CASSQEGLFADTQYF.

The genes are TRBV5-1 and TRBJ1-2; 8 nucleotides match TRBD1. V lost 1 base, J lost 7 bases, and 9 bases stayed unmatched. CDR1 is SGHRS and CDR2 is YFSETQ in the germline V gene. The CDR3 loop spans 15 amino acids. The CDR3 here is CASSLISGGTGGYTF. The CDR3 DNA reads as TGCGCCAGCAGCTTGATTTCAGGGGGCACGGGTGGCTACACCTTC. The full variable domain, rest sourced from reference TRBV5-1 and TRBJ1-2, is KAGVTQTPRYLIKTRGQQVTLSCSPISGHRSVSWYQQTPGQGLQFLFEYFSETQRNKGNFPGRFSGRQFSNSRSEMNVSTLELGDSALYLCASSLISGGTGGYTFGSGTRLTVV.

This clone was seen once. The chain links TRBV11-2 to TRBJ2-3; 7 bases fit TRBD2. The CDR3 sequence is 14 residues long. Per the germline V gene, CDR1 is SGHAT and CDR2 is FQNNGV. V was pared by 4 bases and J by 2 bases, with 3 bases of the junction left unmatched. CDR3 sequence (DNA): TGTGCCAGCAGCTGGGACTATCTCACAGATACGCAGTATTTT. Translated, it gives CASSWDYLTDTQYF.

Comment on this clone: At one end the junction does not follow the germline gene, possibly because of a read error. The V call is TRBV5-1, the J call TRBJ1-1, with D uncertain. The V gene's germline CDR1 is SGHRS and CDR2 YFSETQ. The CDR3 runs 14 residues. CDR3 region: CVSSSGSRYTEAFF. DNA for the CDR3: TGCGTCAGCAGCTCAGGTTCCAGGTACACTGAAGCTTTCTTT.

The chain recombines TRBV6-6 with TRBJ2-7; D is perhaps TRBD1 (6 bases). V was cut by 2 bases and J by 5 bases, with 10 bases left in between. The CDR3 runs 13 residues. Germline CDR1 reads MNHNY; CDR2 reads SVGAGI (reference sequence). The CDR3 loop reads CASSYMTGDEQYF. The CDR3 DNA is TGTGCCAGCAGTTACATGACAGGAGACGAGCAGTACTTC.

The chain employs TRBV9 and TRBJ1-3; no reliable D call. Between the trimmed V and J ends, which lost 0 bases and 0 bases, there was a span of 7 bases. The germline V gene has CDR1 SGDLS and CDR2 YYNGEE. The CDR3 spans 15 residues. The DNA of the CDR3 is TGTGCCAGCAGCGTAGCGTCCCCCTCTGGAAACACCATATATTTT. This translates into CASSVASPSGNTIYF.

V usage is TRBV13 and J usage is TRBJ1-3, with a tentative D call TRBD1 (6 bases). The CDR3 loop spans 14 amino acids. Germline V CDR1 and CDR2: PRHDT, FYEKMQ (reference sequence). Trimming pared 2 bases from V and 4 bases from J, leaving 9 bases between. CDR3 DNA: TGTGCCAGCAGCTTAAGTACAGGGGGAAACACCATATATTTT. Translated, it gives CASSLSTGGNTIYF.

V gene TRBV29-1 combines with J gene TRBJ1-1, with unresolved D. The CDR3 is 12 residues long. Trimming took off 4 bases at V and 6 bases at J, with 12 bases between the two ends. The germline V gene has CDR1 SQVTM and CDR2 ANQGSEA. Here the CDR3 DNA reads TGCAGCGTTGCTAGCTCTGGATCTGAAGCTTTCTTT. Protein product: CSVASSGSEAFF.

The sample holds one count of this clone. This chain connects TRBV10-1 to TRBJ2-1, with D possibly TRBD1 on 6 matching bases. This CDR3 comprises 15 residues. With 4 bases removed from V and 1 base from J, the gap between germline ends came to 11 bases. Germline lookup yields CDR1 WNHNN and CDR2 SYGVQD (reference sequence). CDR3 in amino acids: CASSVTGLSYNEQFF. CDR3 nucleotides: TGCGCCAGCAGTGTAACAGGGCTATCCTACAATGAGCAGTTCTTC.

The chain has TRBV27 and TRBJ2-1; 7 nucleotides match TRBD2. V shed 5 bases and J 5 bases; nucleotides not matched to a gene: 12. This CDR3 is 16 amino acids long. From germline, CDR1 is MNHEY and CDR2 SMNVEV (reference sequence). This CDR3 is CASSPPVGGGHNEQFF. The DNA for the CDR3 is TGTGCCAGCAGTCCCCCGGTGGGGGGAGGGCACAATGAGCAGTTCTTC.